Each of the 2 T cell receptor beta chains below was sequenced from the same sample in a study of monozygotic twins with inflammatory bowel disease. TCRdb re-called the 5' RACE reads and gives one entry per CDR3 protein, without DNA. The sample totals 200,000 to 250,000 distinct CDR3 sequences. Sequencing used blood. Receptor source: a human donor with ulcerative colitis or Crohn's disease, or a healthy co-twin of an affected twin (not recorded which).

The V and J genes are TRBV5-1 and TRBJ2-2; TCRdb names TRBD1, which stays unverified in the absence of DNA. CDR3 length: 13 amino acids. Germline V gives CDR1 SGHRS, CDR2 YFSETQ. CDR3 in amino acids: CASTQGYTGDLFF.

V usage is TRBV20-1 and J usage is TRBJ2-5; with no DNA, the TCRdb D assignment of TRBD2 cannot be verified. There are 17 residues in the CDR3. CDR1 DFQATT and CDR2 SNEGSKA come from the germline V gene (reference sequence). The CDR3 sequence is CSARERKGTSGTETQYF.